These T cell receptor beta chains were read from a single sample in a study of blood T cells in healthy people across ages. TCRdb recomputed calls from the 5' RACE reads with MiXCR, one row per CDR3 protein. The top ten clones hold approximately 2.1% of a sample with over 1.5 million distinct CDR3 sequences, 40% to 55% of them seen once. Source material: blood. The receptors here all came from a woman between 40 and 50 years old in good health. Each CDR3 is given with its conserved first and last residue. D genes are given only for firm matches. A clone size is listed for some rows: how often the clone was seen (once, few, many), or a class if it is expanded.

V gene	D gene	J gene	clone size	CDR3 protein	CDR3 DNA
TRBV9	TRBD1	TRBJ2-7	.	CASSVGGTGNVQYF	TGTGCCAGCAGCGTAGGTGGGACAGGGAACGTTCAGTACTTC
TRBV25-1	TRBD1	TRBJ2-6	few	CASSPALQGFLYGANVLTF	TGTGCCAGCAGTCCAGCGCTACAGGGGTTCCTGTACGGGGCCAACGTCCTGACTTTC
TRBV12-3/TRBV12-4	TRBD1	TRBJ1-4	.	CASTTTWGRGNEKLFF	TGTGCCAGCACTACGACGTGGGGCAGGGGGAATGAAAAACTGTTTTTT
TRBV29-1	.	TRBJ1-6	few	CSVAYGYNSPLHF	TGCAGCGTTGCTTACGGTTATAATTCACCCCTCCACTTT
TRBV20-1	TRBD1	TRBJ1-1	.	CSAYKQGSLEAFF	TGCAGTGCTTATAAACAGGGGAGTCTAGAAGCTTTCTTT
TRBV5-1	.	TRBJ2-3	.	CASSFIPTDTQYF	TGCGCCAGCAGCTTTATACCCACAGATACGCAGTATTTT
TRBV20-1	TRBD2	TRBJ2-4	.	CSAKTAGLKNIQYF	TGCAGTGCTAAGACAGCGGGACTCAAAAACATTCAGTACTTC
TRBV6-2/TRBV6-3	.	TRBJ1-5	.	CASSQDELYQPQHF	TGTGCCAGCAGCCAAGACGAGCTGTATCAGCCCCAGCATTTT
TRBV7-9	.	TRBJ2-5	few	CASSLMARETQYF	TGTGCCAGCAGCTTAATGGCAAGAGAGACCCAGTACTTC
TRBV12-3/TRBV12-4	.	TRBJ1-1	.	CASHNGTEAFF	TGTGCCAGCCACAACGGCACTGAAGCTTTCTTT
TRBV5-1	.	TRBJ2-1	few	CASSLPSGLDPAGGEQFF	TGCGCCAGCAGCTTGCCCTCGGGACTAGACCCAGCAGGGGGTGAGCAGTTCTTC
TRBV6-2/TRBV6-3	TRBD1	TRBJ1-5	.	CASRQDRGPEPQHF	TGTGCCAGCAGACAAGACAGGGGCCCAGAGCCCCAGCATTTT
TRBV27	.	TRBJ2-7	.	CASSSASSSYEQYF	TGTGCCAGCAGTTCGGCCAGTAGCTCCTACGAGCAGTACTTC
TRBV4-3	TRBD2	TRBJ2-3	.	CASSYTSGGTDTQYF	TGCGCCAGCAGCTACACTAGCGGGGGCACAGATACGCAGTATTTT
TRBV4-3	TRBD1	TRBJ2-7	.	CASSQAALQGAYEQYF	TGCGCCAGCAGCCAAGCTGCCCTGCAGGGGGCCTACGAGCAGTACTTC
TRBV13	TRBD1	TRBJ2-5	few	CASSPQGALMKTQYF	TGTGCCAGCAGTCCGCAGGGGGCGTTGATGAAGACCCAGTACTTC
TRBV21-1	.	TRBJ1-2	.	CATEDRTYGYTF	TGTGCCACCGAGGACAGGACATATGGCTACACCTTC
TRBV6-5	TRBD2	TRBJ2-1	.	CASSYSVFSTSADEQFF	TGTGCCAGCAGTTACTCGGTGTTTTCGACTAGCGCAGATGAGCAGTTCTTC
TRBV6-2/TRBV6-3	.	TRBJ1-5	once	CASTTGPYSNQPQHF	TGTGCCAGCACCACCGGCCCTTATAGCAATCAGCCCCAGCATTTT
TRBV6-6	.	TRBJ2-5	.	CAGSSSAETQYF	TGTGCCGGCAGTTCTAGCGCGGAGACCCAGTACTTC
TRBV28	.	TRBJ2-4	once	CASSLEGVIAKNIQYF	TGTGCCAGCAGTTTAGAAGGGGTTATAGCCAAAAACATTCAGTACTTC
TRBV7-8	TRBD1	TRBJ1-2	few	CASSSPGQAYGYTF	TGTGCCAGCAGCAGCCCGGGACAGGCCTATGGCTACACCTTC
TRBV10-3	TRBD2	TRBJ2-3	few	CAISDPSGGSTDTQYF	TGTGCCATCAGTGACCCTAGCGGGGGTAGCACAGATACGCAGTATTTT
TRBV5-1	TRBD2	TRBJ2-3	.	CASSLPDVPGLAGGPPDTQYF	TGCGCCAGCAGCTTACCCGATGTCCCGGGACTAGCGGGGGGGCCGCCAGATACGCAGTATTTT
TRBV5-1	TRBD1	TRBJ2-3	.	CASNTYGQGASTDTQYF	TGCGCCAGCAACACCTATGGGCAGGGGGCCTCCACAGATACGCAGTATTTT
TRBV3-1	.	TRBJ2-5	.	CASTRGGKAETQYF	TGTGCCAGCACCCGAGGGGGGAAGGCAGAGACCCAGTACTTC
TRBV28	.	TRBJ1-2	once	CATQRDGYTF	TGTGCCACCCAGAGAGATGGCTACACCTTC
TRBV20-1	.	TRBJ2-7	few	CSAESQLYEQYF	TGCAGTGCTGAGAGTCAGCTTTACGAGCAGTACTTC
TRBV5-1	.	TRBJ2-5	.	CASSLGGDYNEQYF	TGCGCCAGCAGCTTGGGGGGCGACTACAATGAGCAGTACTTC
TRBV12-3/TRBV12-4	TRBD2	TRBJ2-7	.	CASSSNSGGTYEQYF	TGTGCCAGCAGTTCTAATAGCGGGGGTACCTACGAGCAGTACTTC
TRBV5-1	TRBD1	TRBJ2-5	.	CASSLTSTGVDEQYF	TGCGCCAGCAGCTTGACTTCTACAGGGGTGGATGAGCAGTACTTC
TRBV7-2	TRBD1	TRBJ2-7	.	CASSPWDRDHYEQYF	TGTGCCAGCAGCCCCTGGGACAGGGACCACTACGAGCAGTACTTC
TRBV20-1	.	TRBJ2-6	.	CSAEVGSGANVLTF	TGCAGTGCCGAGGTGGGCTCTGGGGCCAACGTCCTGACTTTC
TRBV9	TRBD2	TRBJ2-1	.	CASSSGGGASYNEQFF	TGTGCCAGCAGTAGCGGCGGGGGGGCCTCCTACAATGAGCAGTTCTTC
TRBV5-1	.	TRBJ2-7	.	CASSRTATSSYEQYF	TGCGCCAGCAGCCGCACGGCGACTAGCTCCTACGAGCAGTACTTC
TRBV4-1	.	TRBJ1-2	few	CASSRAQNEYGYTF	TGCGCCAGCAGCCGCGCACAGAATGAATATGGCTACACCTTC
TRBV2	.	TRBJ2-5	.	CASSEARAPQGYF	TGTGCCAGCAGTGAAGCGCGGGCACCGCAAGGGTACTTC
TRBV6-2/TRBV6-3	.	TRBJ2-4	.	CATTQERNIQYF	TGTGCCACGACCCAGGAGCGAAACATTCAGTACTTC
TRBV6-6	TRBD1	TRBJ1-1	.	CASSSDRGLAEAFF	TGTGCCAGCAGTTCGGACAGGGGGCTGGCTGAAGCTTTCTTT
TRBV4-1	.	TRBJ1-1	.	CASSQDRRTAEAFF	TGCGCCAGCAGCCAAGACCGAAGGACAGCTGAAGCTTTCTTT
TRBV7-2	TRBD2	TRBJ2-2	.	CGRGGNTGELFF	TGTGGGCGGGGGGGGAACACCGGGGAGCTGTTTTTT
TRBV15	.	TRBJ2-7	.	CATSRDPRERQYF	TGTGCCACCAGCAGAGATCCGAGGGAAAGGCAGTACTTC
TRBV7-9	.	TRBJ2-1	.	CASRGGPGEFHNEQFF	TGTGCCAGTAGGGGGGGGCCAGGCGAGTTCCACAATGAGCAGTTCTTC
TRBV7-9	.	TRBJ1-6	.	CASRSGTSRNSPLHF	TGTGCCAGCAGGTCAGGGACGAGTAGAAATTCACCCCTCCACTTT
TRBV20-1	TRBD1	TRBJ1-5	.	CSARDREYSNQPQHF	TGCAGTGCCCGGGACAGGGAATATAGCAATCAGCCCCAGCATTTT
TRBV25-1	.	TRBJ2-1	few	CASSWGLLNYNEQFF	TGTGCCAGCAGCTGGGGGCTTTTAAACTACAATGAGCAGTTCTTC
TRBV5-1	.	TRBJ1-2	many	CASSLTDYYGYTF	TGCGCCAGCAGCTTAACGGACTACTATGGCTACACCTTC
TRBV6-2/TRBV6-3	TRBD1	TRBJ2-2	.	CTSSYHIITGDNTGELFF	TGTACCAGCAGTTACCACATAATTACAGGGGATAACACCGGGGAGCTGTTTTTT
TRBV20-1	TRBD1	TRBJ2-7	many	CSAGTGAYEQYF	TGCAGTGCTGGGACAGGTGCCTACGAGCAGTACTTC
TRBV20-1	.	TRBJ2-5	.	CSACPGPETQYF	TGCAGTGCCTGTCCAGGGCCGGAGACCCAGTACTTC